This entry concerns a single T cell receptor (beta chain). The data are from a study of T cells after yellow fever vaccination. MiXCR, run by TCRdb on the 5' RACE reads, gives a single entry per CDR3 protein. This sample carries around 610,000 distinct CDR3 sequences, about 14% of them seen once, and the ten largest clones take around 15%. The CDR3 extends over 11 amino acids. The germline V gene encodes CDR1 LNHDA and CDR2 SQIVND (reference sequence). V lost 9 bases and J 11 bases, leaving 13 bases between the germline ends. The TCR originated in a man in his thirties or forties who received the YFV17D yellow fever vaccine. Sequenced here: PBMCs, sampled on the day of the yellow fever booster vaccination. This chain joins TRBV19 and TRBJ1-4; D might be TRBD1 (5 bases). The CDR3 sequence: CASGTDVKLFF. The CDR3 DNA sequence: TGTGCCAGCGGGACCGACGTCAAACTGTTTTTT. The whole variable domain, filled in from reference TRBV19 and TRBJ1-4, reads DGGITQSPKYLFRKEGQNVTLSCEQNLNHDAMYWYRQDPGQGLRLIYYSQIVNDFQKGDIAEGYSVSREKKESFPLTVTSAQKNPTAFYLCASGTDVKLFFGSGTQLSVL.